These T cell receptor beta chains were read from a single sample in a study of cytomegalovirus exposure and HLA in healthy donors. Clones were sequenced by immunoSEQ multiplex PCR, and TCRdb holds only the in-frame ones, with some missing. This table holds 150,000 to 200,000 clones, 77% found once. The sample taken for sequencing was PBMCs. The receptor source for this set is a woman under 40 in good health and CMV-seronegative. Each CDR3 is given with its conserved first and last residue. D genes are given only for firm matches. Clone sizes are given selectively: once, few, many, or a class where the clone is expanded.

d_gene	v_gene	abundance	j_gene	CDR3aa	CDR3nt
NA	TRBV10-2	NA	TRBJ2-1	CASSTDPYNEQFF	TGCGCCAGCAGTACAGATCCCTACAATGAGCAGTTCTTC
NA	TRBV7-3	NA	TRBJ1-6	CASSFGGNSPLHF	TGTGCCAGCAGCTTCGGGGGAAATTCACCCCTCCACTTT
TRBD2	TRBV12-5	NA	TRBJ2-1	CASGAGGYNEQFF	TGTGCTAGTGGTGCGGGGGGTTACAATGAGCAGTTCTTC
TRBD1	TRBV30	NA	TRBJ1-2	CAEKDRVGLGYTF	TGTGCCGAAAAGGACAGGGTAGGCTTGGGCTACACCTTC
TRBD1	TRBV7-9	once	TRBJ1-6	CASSGQVASPLHF	TGTGCCAGCAGCGGACAGGTCGCGTCACCCCTCCACTTT
TRBD1	TRBV5-1	NA	TRBJ2-7	CASSLGTGGSYEQYF	TGCGCCAGCAGCTTAGGGACAGGGGGTTCCTACGAGCAGTACTTC
NA	TRBV29-1	once	TRBJ1-3	CSVEDLGDTIYF	TGCAGCGTTGAAGATCTCGGGGACACCATATATTTT
TRBD2	TRBV28	NA	TRBJ2-1	CASSPRRGGSYNEQFF	TGTGCCAGCAGCCCGCGGCGGGGGGGCTCCTACAATGAGCAGTTCTTC
NA	TRBV27	NA	TRBJ1-1	CASSLMRGSEAFF	TGTGCCAGCAGTTTAATGCGGGGTAGCGAAGCTTTCTTT
TRBD2	TRBV28	few	TRBJ2-7	CARGGTCLYF	TGTGCCAGGGGAGGGACGTGCTTGTACTTC
TRBD2	TRBV4-2	NA	TRBJ2-2	CASSQVPVERGATGELFF	TGTGCCAGCAGCCAAGTCCCTGTTGAGCGGGGGGCAACCGGGGAGCTGTTTTTT
NA	TRBV7-9	NA	TRBJ1-1	CASSLVEEAFF	TGTGCCAGCAGCTTAGTTGAGGAAGCTTTCTTT
TRBD1	TRBV5-6	NA	TRBJ1-4	CASSFIQGSGEKLFF	TGTGCCAGCAGCTTCATACAGGGGTCTGGTGAAAAACTGTTTTTT
NA	TRBV27	NA	TRBJ2-7	CASSLAGWTYEQYF	TGTGCCAGCAGTTTGGCGGGGTGGACCTACGAGCAGTACTTC
NA	TRBV6-1	few	TRBJ2-5	CASSQDFQETQYF	TGTGCCAGCAGTCAGGACTTCCAAGAGACCCAGTACTTC
NA	TRBV21-1	NA	TRBJ2-5	CASTVGGRQETQYF	TGTGCCAGCACCGTGGGGGGGAGGCAAGAGACCCAGTACTTC
NA	TRBV30	NA	TRBJ1-1	CAWSTSPTRGAFF	TGTGCCTGGAGTACTAGTCCTACACGGGGGGCTTTCTTT
NA	TRBV6-4	NA	TRBJ2-3	CASSDSLNSRRSTQYF	TGTGCCAGCAGTGACTCTTTAAATTCGAGAAGGAGTACGCAGTATTTT
TRBD1	TRBV10-2	NA	TRBJ1-5	CASSGQGASQPQHF	TGCGCCAGCAGTGGCCAGGGGGCGAGTCAGCCCCAGCATTTT
TRBD1	TRBV7-9	NA	TRBJ1-4	CASRTGGAGEKLFF	TGTGCCAGCAGAACAGGGGGCGCGGGTGAAAAACTGTTTTTT
TRBD1	TRBV11-2	NA	TRBJ2-2	CASSPRDRVNTGELFF	TGTGCCAGCAGCCCCCGGGACAGGGTGAACACCGGGGAGCTGTTTTTT
NA	TRBV6-5	NA	TRBJ1-2	CASSEQGNYGYTF	TGTGCCAGCAGTGAGCAGGGGAACTATGGCTACACCTTC
NA	TRBV7-2	NA	TRBJ2-7	CASSLDTTYEQYF	TGTGCCAGCAGCCTGGACACGACCTACGAGCAGTACTTC
TRBD1	TRBV15	NA	TRBJ2-1	CATSRGGTGGANEQFF	TGTGCCACCAGCAGAGGAGGGACAGGGGGGGCCAATGAGCAGTTCTTC
NA	TRBV11-1	NA	TRBJ2-1	CASSLGPVNYEQFF	TGTGCCAGCAGCTTAGGTCCGGTAAACTATGAGCAGTTCTTC